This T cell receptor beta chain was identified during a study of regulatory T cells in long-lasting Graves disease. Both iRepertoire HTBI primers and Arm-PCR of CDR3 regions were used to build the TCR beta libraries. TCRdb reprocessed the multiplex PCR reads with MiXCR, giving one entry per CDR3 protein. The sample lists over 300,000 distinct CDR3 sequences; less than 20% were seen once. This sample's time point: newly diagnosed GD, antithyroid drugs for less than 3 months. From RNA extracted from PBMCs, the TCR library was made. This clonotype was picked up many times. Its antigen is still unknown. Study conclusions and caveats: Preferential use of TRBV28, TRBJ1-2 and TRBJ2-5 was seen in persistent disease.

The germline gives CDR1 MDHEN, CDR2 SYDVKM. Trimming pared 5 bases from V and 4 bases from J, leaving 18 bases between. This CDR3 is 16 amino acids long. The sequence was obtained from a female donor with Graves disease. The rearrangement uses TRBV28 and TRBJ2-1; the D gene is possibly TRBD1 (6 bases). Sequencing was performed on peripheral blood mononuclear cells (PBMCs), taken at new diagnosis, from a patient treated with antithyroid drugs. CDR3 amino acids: CASSNTGGREYNEQFF. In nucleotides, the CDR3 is TGTGCCAGCAGTAATACTGGGGGCCGGGAATACAATGAGCAGTTCTTC.